This T cell receptor beta chain was recorded in a study of shared clonotypes between healthy human individuals. The method was immunoSEQ multiplex PCR; TCRdb's version includes in-frame clones alone and lacks a portion of them. This table holds fewer than 1.8 million clones, approximately 98.5% found once. This CDR3 region has 15 residues. Trimming took off 1 base at V and 5 bases at J, with 12 bases between the two ends. CDR1 and CDR2 from the germline V gene are SGHNT and YENEEA. The clonotype comes from a man aged 30-40 years in good health. This chain links TRBV11-3 with TRBJ2-1; possibly TRBD1 or TRBD2 for D (6 bases each). Sequenced input: naive CD4+ T cells sorted from blood. Subset in this sample: CD45RA+ positively selected. The CDR3 loop is CASSLGGTQHNEQFF. The DNA of the CDR3 is TGTGCCAGCAGCTTAGGCGGGACACAACACAATGAGCAGTTCTTC.